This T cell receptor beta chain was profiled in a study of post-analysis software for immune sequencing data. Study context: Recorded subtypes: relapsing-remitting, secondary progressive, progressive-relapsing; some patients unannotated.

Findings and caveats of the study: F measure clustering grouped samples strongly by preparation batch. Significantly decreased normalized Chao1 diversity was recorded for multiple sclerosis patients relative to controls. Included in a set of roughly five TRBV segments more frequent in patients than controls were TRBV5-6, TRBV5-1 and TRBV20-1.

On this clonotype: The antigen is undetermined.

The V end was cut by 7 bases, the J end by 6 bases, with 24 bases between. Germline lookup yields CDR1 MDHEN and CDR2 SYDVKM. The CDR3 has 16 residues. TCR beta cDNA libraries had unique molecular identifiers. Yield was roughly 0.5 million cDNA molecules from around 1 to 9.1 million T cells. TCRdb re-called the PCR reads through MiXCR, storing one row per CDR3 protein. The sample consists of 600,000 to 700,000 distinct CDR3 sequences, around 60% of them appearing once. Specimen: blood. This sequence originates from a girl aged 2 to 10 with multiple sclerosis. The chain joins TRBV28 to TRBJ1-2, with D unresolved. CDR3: CASTELGLASTDGYTF. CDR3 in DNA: TGTGCCAGCACTGAGTTAGGGTTAGCAAGTACCGATGGCTACACCTTC.